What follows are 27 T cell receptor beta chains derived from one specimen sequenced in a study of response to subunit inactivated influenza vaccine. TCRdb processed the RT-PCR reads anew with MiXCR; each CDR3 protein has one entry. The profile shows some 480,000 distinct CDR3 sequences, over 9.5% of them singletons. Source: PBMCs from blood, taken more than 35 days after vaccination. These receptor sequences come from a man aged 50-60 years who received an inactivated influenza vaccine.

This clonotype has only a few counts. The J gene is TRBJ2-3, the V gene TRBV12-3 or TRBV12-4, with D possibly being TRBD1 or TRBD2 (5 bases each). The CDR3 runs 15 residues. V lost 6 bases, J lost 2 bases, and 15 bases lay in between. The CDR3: CASSHRDGFTDTQYF. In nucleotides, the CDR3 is TGTGCCAGCAGCCACCGGGACGGATTCACAGATACGCAGTATTTT.

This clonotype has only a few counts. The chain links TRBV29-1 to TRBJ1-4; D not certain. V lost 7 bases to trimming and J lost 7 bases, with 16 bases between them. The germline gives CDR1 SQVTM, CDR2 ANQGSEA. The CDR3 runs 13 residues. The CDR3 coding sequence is TGCAGCGGGCGGGCGAATGCGGGTGAAAAACTGTTTTTT. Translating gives CSGRANAGEKLFF.

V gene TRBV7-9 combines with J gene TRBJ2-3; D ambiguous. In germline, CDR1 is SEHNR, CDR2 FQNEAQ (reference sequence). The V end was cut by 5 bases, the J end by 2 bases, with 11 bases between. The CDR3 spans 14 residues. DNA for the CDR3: TGTGCCAGCAGCCCCGGGTCTTACACAGATACGCAGTATTTT. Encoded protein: CASSPGSYTDTQYF.

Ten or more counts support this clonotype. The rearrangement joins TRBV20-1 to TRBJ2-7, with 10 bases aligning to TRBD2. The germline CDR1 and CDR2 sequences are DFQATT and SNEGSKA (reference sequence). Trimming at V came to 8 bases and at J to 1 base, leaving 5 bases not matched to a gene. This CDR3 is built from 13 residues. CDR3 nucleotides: TGCAGTCTATCGGGACTAGCGTCCTACGAGCAGTACTTC. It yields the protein CSLSGLASYEQYF.

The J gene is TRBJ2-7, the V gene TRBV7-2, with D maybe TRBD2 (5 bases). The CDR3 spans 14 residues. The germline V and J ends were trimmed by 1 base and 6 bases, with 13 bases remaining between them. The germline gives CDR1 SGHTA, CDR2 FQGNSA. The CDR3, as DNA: TGTGCCAGCAGCTTAGAGAGGGTAGGAGGCGAGCAGTACTTC. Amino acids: CASSLERVGGEQYF.

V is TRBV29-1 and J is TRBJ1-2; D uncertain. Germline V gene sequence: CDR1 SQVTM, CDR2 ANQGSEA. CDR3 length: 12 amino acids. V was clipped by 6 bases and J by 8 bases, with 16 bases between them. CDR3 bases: TGCAGCGTCGATCGCAACTCTTGGGGCTACACCTTC. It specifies CSVDRNSWGYTF.

CDR3 sequence reads: CASSQVPDRAHEQYF. In DNA, the CDR3 is TGTGCCAGCAGCCAAGTCCCCGACAGGGCGCACGAGCAGTACTTC. The chain has TRBV3-1 and TRBJ2-7, with TRBD1 matching over 7 bases. In germline, CDR1 is LGHDT, CDR2 YNNKEL (reference sequence). Trimming removed 1 base from V and 5 bases from J; junction bases left unmatched: 8. The CDR3 has 15 residues.

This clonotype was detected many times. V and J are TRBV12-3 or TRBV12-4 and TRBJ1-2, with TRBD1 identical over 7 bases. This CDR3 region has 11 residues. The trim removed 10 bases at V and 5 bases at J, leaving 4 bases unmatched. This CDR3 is CATGTAYGYTF. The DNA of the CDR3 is TGTGCCACCGGGACAGCATATGGCTACACCTTC.

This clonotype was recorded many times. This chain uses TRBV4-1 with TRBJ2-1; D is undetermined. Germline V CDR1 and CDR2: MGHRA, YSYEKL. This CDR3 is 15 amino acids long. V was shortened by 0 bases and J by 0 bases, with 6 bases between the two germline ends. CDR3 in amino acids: CASSQDWSSYNEQFF. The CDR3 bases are TGCGCCAGCAGCCAAGATTGGAGCTCCTACAATGAGCAGTTCTTC.

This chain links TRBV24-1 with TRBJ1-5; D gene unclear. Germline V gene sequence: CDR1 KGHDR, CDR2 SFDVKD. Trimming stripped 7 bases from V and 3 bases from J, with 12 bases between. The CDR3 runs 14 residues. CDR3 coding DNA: TGTGCCACCAGCGGAGGGAGCCCCAATCAGCCCCAGCATTTT. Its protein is CATSGGSPNQPQHF.

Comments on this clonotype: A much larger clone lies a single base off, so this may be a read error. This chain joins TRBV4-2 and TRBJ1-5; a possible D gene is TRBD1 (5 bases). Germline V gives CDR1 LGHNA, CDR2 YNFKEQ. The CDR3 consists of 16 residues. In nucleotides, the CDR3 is TGTGCCAGCAGCCAAGGTGGGGGAAGGAGCAATCGGCCCCAGCATTTT. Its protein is CASSQGGGRSNRPQHF.

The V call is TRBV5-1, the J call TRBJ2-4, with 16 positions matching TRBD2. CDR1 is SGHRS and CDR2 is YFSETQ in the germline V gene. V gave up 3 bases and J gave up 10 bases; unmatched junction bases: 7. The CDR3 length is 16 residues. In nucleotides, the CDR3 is TGCGCCAGCAGCTCCGGGACTAGCGGGAGGGCGAGTATTCAGTACTTC. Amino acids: CASSSGTSGRASIQYF. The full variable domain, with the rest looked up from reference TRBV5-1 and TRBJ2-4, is KAGVTQTPRYLIKTRGQQVTLSCSPISGHRSVSWYQQTPGQGLQFLFEYFSETQRNKGNFPGRFSGRQFSNSRSEMNVSTLELGDSALYLCASSSGTSGRASIQYFGAGTRLSVL.

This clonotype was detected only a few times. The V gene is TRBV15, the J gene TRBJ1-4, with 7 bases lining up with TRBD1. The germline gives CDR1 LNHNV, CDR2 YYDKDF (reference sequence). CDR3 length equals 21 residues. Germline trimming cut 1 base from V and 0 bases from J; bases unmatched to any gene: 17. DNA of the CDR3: TGTGCCACCAGCAGAGGTAGGACGCGGACGGGGACAGCATCAACTAATGAAAAACTGTTTTTT. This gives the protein CATSRGRTRTGTASTNEKLFF. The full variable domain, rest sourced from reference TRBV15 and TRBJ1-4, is DAMVIQNPRYQVTQFGKPVTLSCSQTLNHNVMYWYQQKSSQAPKLLFHYYDKDFNNEADTPDNFQSRRPNTSFCFLDIRSPGLGDTAMYLCATSRGRTRTGTASTNEKLFFGSGTQLSVL.

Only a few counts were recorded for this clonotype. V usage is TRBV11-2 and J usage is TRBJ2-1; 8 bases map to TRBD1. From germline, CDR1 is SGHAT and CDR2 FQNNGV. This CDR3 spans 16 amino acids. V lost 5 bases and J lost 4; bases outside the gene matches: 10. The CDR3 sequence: CASSRDRGAGYNEQFF. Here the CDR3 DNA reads TGTGCCAGCAGCCGTGACAGGGGCGCTGGATACAATGAGCAGTTCTTC. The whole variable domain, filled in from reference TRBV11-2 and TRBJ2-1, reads EAGVAQSPRYKIIEKRQSVAFWCNPISGHATLYWYQQILGQGPKLLIQFQNNGVVDDSQLPKDRFSAERLKGVDSTLKIQPAKLEDSAVYLCASSRDRGAGYNEQFFGPGTRLTVL.

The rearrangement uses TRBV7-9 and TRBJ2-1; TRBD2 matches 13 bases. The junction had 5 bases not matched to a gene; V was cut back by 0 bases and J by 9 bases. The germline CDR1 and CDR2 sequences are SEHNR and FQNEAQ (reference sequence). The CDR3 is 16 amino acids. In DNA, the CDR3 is TGTGCCAGCAGCTTAGCGGGGACTAGCGGGGTCGGTGAGCAGTTCTTC. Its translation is CASSLAGTSGVGEQFF. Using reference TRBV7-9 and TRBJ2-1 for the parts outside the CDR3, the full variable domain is DTGVSQNPRHKITKRGQNVTFRCDPISEHNRLYWYRQTLGQGPEFLTYFQNEAQLEKSRLLSDRFSAERPKGSFSTLEIQRTEQGDSAMYLCASSLAGTSGVGEQFFGPGTRLTVL.

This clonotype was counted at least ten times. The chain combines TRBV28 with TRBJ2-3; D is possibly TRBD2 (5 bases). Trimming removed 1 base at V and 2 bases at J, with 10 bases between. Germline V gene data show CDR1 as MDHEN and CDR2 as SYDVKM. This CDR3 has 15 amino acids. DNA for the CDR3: TGTGCCAGCAGTTTATTCGACGGGATCACAGATACGCAGTATTTT. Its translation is CASSLFDGITDTQYF.

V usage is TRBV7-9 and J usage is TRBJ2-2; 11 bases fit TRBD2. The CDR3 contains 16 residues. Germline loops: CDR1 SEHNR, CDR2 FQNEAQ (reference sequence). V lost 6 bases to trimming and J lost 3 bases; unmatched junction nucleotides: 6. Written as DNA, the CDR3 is TGTGCCAGCAGGCCTACTAGCGGGAGACACACCGGGGAGCTGTTTTTT. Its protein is CASRPTSGRHTGELFF.

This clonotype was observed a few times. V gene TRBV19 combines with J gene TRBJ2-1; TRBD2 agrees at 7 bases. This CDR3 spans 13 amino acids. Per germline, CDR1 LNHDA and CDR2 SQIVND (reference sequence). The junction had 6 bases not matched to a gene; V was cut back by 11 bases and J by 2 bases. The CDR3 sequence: CACALAAYNEQFF. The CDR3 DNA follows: TGTGCCTGCGCCCTAGCGGCCTACAATGAGCAGTTCTTC.

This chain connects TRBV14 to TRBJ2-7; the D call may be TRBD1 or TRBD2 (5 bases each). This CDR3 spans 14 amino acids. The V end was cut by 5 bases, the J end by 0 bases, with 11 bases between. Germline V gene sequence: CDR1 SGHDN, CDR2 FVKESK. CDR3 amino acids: CASSKGPSSYEQYF. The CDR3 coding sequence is TGTGCCAGCAGCAAGGGACCCAGCTCCTACGAGCAGTACTTC.

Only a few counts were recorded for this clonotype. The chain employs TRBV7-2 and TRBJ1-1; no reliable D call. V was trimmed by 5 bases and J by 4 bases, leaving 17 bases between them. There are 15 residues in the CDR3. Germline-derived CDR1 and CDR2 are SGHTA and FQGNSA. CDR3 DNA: TGTGCCAGCAGCGTGACCCCGGATGGTGGCACTGAAGCTTTCTTT. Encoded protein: CASSVTPDGGTEAFF.

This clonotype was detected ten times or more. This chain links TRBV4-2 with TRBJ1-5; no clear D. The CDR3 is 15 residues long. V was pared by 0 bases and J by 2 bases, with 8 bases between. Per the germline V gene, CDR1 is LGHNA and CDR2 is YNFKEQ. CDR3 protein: CASSQDKTGNQPQHF. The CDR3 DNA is TGTGCCAGCAGCCAAGATAAAACCGGCAATCAGCCCCAGCATTTT.

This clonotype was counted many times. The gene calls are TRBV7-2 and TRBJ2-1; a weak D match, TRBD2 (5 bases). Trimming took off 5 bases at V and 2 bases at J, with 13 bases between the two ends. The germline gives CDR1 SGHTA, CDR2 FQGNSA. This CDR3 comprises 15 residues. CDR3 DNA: TGTGCCAGCAGCCACCCAGCGGTAACCTACAATGAGCAGTTCTTC. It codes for CASSHPAVTYNEQFF.

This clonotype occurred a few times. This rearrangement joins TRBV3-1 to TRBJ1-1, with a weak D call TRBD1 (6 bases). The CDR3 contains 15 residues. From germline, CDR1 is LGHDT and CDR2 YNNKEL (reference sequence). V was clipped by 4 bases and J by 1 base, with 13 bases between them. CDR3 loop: CASSPRRTANTEAFF. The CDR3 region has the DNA TGTGCCAGCAGCCCCCGAAGGACAGCGAACACTGAAGCTTTCTTT.

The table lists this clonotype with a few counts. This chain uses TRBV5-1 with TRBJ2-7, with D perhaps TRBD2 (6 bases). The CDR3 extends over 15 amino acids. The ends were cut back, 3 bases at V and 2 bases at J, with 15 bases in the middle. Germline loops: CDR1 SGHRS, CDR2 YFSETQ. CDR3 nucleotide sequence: TGCGCCAGCAGCTCCGGGACTTTTGTCACCTACGAGCAGTACTTC. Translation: CASSSGTFVTYEQYF.

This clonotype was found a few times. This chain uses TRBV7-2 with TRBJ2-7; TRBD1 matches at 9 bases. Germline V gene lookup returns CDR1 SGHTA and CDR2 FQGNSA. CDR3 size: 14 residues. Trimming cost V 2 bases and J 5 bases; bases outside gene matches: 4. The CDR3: CASSLQGQGDEQYF. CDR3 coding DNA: TGTGCCAGCAGCTTACAGGGACAGGGAGACGAGCAGTACTTC.

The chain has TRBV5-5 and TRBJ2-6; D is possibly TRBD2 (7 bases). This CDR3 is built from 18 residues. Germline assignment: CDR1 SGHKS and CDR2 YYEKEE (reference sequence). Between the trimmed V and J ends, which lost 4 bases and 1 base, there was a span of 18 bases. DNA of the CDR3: TGTGCCAGCAGCAACCCTGGGGGGGGCGCTTCTGGGGCCAACGTCCTGACTTTC. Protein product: CASSNPGGGASGANVLTF.

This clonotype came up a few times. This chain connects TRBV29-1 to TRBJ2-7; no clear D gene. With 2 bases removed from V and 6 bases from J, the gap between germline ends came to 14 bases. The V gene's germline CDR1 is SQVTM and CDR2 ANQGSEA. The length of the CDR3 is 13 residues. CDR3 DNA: TGCAGCGTTGAATCAGGAGCGAGAACCGAGCAGTACTTC. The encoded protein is CSVESGARTEQYF.